One and the same sample provided the 3 T cell receptor beta chains below, sequenced in a study of cytomegalovirus exposure and HLA in healthy donors. The PCR employed 60 Vbeta primers together with 13 Jbeta primers. The table came from immunoSEQ multiplex PCR; TCRdb's copy has only in-frame clones and leaves some out. This specimen shows 130,000 or so clones; the ten leading clones hold 1.5% to 1.7%. The sample consisted of PBMCs. The receptors here all came from a woman in her 40s in good health and CMV-seronegative.

Points on this clone: Other DNA sequences in this sample translate to the same CDR3. This sequence joins TRBV10-3 and TRBJ1-1; 9 bases align to TRBD1. The length of the CDR3 is 14 residues. The ends lost 6 bases at V and 0 bases at J; junction bases unmatched: 2. Germline CDR1 ENHRY, CDR2 SYGVKD. The CDR3 sequence is CAISGQGLNTEAFF. Written as DNA, the CDR3 is TGTGCCATCAGCGGACAGGGGTTGAACACTGAAGCTTTCTTT.

V and J are TRBV14 and TRBJ1-2, with TRBD1 matching over 7 bases. The CDR3 sequence is 13 residues long. V dropped 1 base and J dropped 7; count of bases not matched to a gene: 3. Germline V gene data show CDR1 as SGHDN and CDR2 as FVKESK. CDR3 residues: CASSQATGLGYTF. The CDR3 nucleotides read TGTGCCAGCAGCCAAGCGACAGGGCTTGGCTACACCTTC.

This chain uses TRBV28 with TRBJ2-7, with 10 bases aligning to TRBD1. The CDR3 has 16 amino acids. CDR1 MDHEN and CDR2 SYDVKM come from the germline V gene. V lost 7 bases and J lost 6; bases outside the gene matches: 15. This CDR3 reads CASTLGPWTGGGEQYF. The CDR3 DNA reads as TGTGCCAGCACCTTGGGCCCTTGGACAGGGGGGGGCGAGCAGTACTTC.